Presented here are 24 T cell receptor beta chains from one specimen sequenced in a study of human T cells and chemical hapten exposure. TCRdb reprocessed the RACE reads with MiXCR, giving one entry per CDR3 protein. Of tens of thousands of distinct CDR3 sequences in the sample, about 11% were seen once. Time point meaning: pre-sensitization, week 0. As for treatment: therapeutic diphenylcyclopropenone sensitization with weekly scalp DPC. Sequenced material: whole blood, taken in connection with sensitization to the hapten diphenylcyclopropenone (DPC). These receptor sequences come from a man in his thirties or forties with alopecia areata. Some clones in this sample may be carry-over from other donors' samples.

The V and J genes are TRBV11-1 and TRBJ2-4, with a possible D match to TRBD1 (5 bases). Trimming cost V 3 bases and J 6 bases, with 18 bases left between them. The CDR3 runs 16 residues. Germline lookup yields CDR1 SGHAT and CDR2 FQDESV (reference sequence). CDR3 sequence: CASSLGGAVVGNIQYF. The CDR3 nucleotides are TGTGCCAGCAGCTTGGGTGGGGCCGTGGTGGGAAACATTCAGTACTTC.

In its sample, this clonotype was seen many times. The chain combines TRBV20-1 with TRBJ1-5, with D uncertain. The ends were cut back, 0 bases at V and 0 bases at J, with 12 bases in the middle. Germline CDR1 is DFQATT and CDR2 is SNEGSKA (reference sequence). This CDR3 has 16 residues. CDR3 in amino acids: CSAREDRGLSNQPQHF. The CDR3, as DNA: TGCAGTGCTAGAGAAGACCGGGGTCTTAGCAATCAGCCCCAGCATTTT.

This clonotype was detected a few times. The chain has TRBV29-1 and TRBJ2-1; unclear D gene. Germline V gene lookup returns CDR1 SQVTM and CDR2 ANQGSEA. Trimming left V 4 bases short and J 4 bases short, with 5 bases between. The CDR3 totals 11 residues. The CDR3 is CSVVFYNEQFF. The CDR3 DNA reads TGCAGCGTTGTCTTTTACAATGAGCAGTTCTTC.

This clonotype was found many times. The gene calls are TRBV5-1 and TRBJ2-3; 11 nucleotides match TRBD2. There are 21 residues in the CDR3. With V trimmed by 4 bases and J by 0 bases, 19 bases remained unmatched. Per the germline V gene, CDR1 is SGHRS and CDR2 is YFSETQ. CDR3 residues: CASSTPSSPSGGQTSTDTQYF. The CDR3 DNA follows: TGCGCCAGCAGCACCCCCTCGTCTCCTAGCGGGGGGCAAACTAGCACAGATACGCAGTATTTT.

At least ten counts were recorded for this clonotype. The V and J genes are TRBV28 and TRBJ1-2; no reliable D call. V was cut by 2 bases and J by 1 base, with 11 bases left in between. The CDR3 length is 15 residues. Germline CDR1 MDHEN, CDR2 SYDVKM. CDR3 bases: TGTGCCAGCAGTTTAGTTGAGGGCTTTAACTATGGCTACACCTTC. Encoded protein: CASSLVEGFNYGYTF.

This clonotype has a count of ten or more. This chain joins TRBV3-1 and TRBJ2-5; possible D gene TRBD2, 6 bases. In germline, CDR1 is LGHDT, CDR2 YNNKEL (reference sequence). The CDR3 runs 13 residues. V was clipped by 7 bases and J by 4 bases, with 13 bases between them. CDR3 sequence (DNA): TGTGCCAGCACCCCGAAGGGAGGAGAGACCCAGTACTTC. The encoded protein is CASTPKGGETQYF.

This clonotype was seen repeatedly, ten times or more. The chain uses TRBV6-2 or TRBV6-3 and TRBJ2-3; D is undetermined. Germline V gives CDR1 MNHEY, CDR2 SVGEGT. Trimming cost V 0 bases and J 3 bases, with 13 bases left between them. The CDR3 consists of 16 residues. The CDR3 reads CASSYSSSSPTDTQYF. CDR3 coding DNA: TGTGCCAGCAGTTACTCGAGCAGTTCCCCTACAGATACGCAGTATTTT.

The chain links TRBV6-4 to TRBJ2-1; weak D call: TRBD2 (5 bases). Looked up from germline, CDR1 is MRHNA and CDR2 is SNTAGT. The CDR3 contains 14 residues. Trimming took off 6 bases at V and 5 bases at J, with 14 bases between the two ends. CDR3 loop: CASSPEEGHNEQFF. CDR3 nucleotides: TGTGCCAGCAGCCCCGAAGAGGGCCACAATGAGCAGTTCTTC.

This clonotype was seen more than once but under ten times. The chain carries TRBV18 and TRBJ1-1, with D unresolved. Trimming removed 1 base from V and 6 bases from J, with 9 bases in between. The CDR3 is 13 amino acids. The germline CDR1 and CDR2 sequences are KGHSH and LQKENI. The CDR3 sequence is CASSPRESPEAFF. CDR3 sequence (DNA): TGTGCCAGCTCACCACGGGAGAGCCCTGAAGCTTTCTTT.

This clonotype occurred a few times. The chain is built from TRBV5-1 and TRBJ2-1; D remains unclear. The length of the CDR3 is 15 residues. Trimming pared 0 bases from V and 4 bases from J, leaving 11 bases between. Germline-derived CDR1 and CDR2 are SGHRS and YFSETQ. CDR3 sequence reads: CASSLVRDEYNEQFF. The CDR3, as DNA: TGCGCCAGCAGCTTGGTACGTGATGAATACAATGAGCAGTTCTTC.

This clonotype was found a few times. J is TRBJ2-5 and V is TRBV7-3; 9 positions match TRBD1. V lost 5 bases to trimming and J lost 4 bases; unmatched junction nucleotides: 8. The CDR3 sequence is 15 residues long. CDR1 and CDR2 from the germline V gene are SGHTA and FQGTGA. CDR3 residues: CASSATGGHGETQYF. The CDR3 DNA reads as TGTGCCAGCAGCGCGACAGGGGGGCATGGAGAGACCCAGTACTTC.

The genes are TRBV20-1 and TRBJ2-1, with D hard to call. CDR3 length equals 12 residues. In germline, CDR1 is DFQATT, CDR2 SNEGSKA (reference sequence). Trimming cost V 6 bases and J 8 bases, with 14 bases left between them. The CDR3 nucleotides are TGCAGTGCCAAAATAAGCCTCTATGAGCAGTTCTTC. It codes for CSAKISLYEQFF.

The rearrangement links TRBV12-3 or TRBV12-4 to TRBJ2-5; either TRBD1 or TRBD2 may supply D (5 bases each). V lost 3 bases to trimming and J lost 0 bases, with 11 bases between them. This CDR3 comprises 15 residues. In DNA, the CDR3 is TGTGCCAGCAGTTTCCAGGGACGGAACCAAGAGACCCAGTACTTC. This encodes CASSFQGRNQETQYF.

This clonotype was seen a single time. A much larger clone lies a single base off, so this may be a read error. The chain combines TRBV2 with TRBJ1-5; D may be TRBD1 (6 bases). Trimming removed 4 bases at V and 12 bases at J, with 13 bases between. Per the germline V gene, CDR1 is SNHLY and CDR2 is FYNNEI. The CDR3 is 12 amino acids. In DNA, the CDR3 is TGTGCCAGCAGTGCACAGGGTGGGATCCAGCATTTT. Translation gives CASSAQGGIQHF.

The chain carries TRBV20-1 and TRBJ1-6, with D unclear. This CDR3 comprises 14 residues. The germline V gene has CDR1 DFQATT and CDR2 SNEGSKA (reference sequence). V lost 6 bases and J 6 bases, leaving 15 bases between the germline ends. This CDR3 is CSAPLQRTNSPLHF. As DNA, the CDR3 is TGCAGTGCACCTCTTCAGCGTACTAATTCACCCCTCCACTTT.

This clonotype was counted only a few times. V and J are TRBV10-1 and TRBJ2-3; D unresolved. V was shortened by 0 bases and J by 1 base, with 14 bases between the two germline ends. The germline V gene encodes CDR1 WNHNN and CDR2 SYGVQD (reference sequence). The length of the CDR3 is 17 residues. The CDR3 here is CASSESRASTRTDTQYF. Written as DNA, the CDR3 is TGCGCCAGCAGTGAGTCCCGGGCCTCAACCCGCACAGATACGCAGTATTTT.

In its sample, this clonotype was seen a few times. CDR3 sequence reads: CASSLLAGVIAGELFF. For the CDR3, the DNA is TGTGCCAGCAGCCTGCTAGCGGGAGTTATTGCCGGGGAGCTGTTTTTT. The chain joins TRBV7-6 to TRBJ2-2; 10 bases align to TRBD2. The CDR3 spans 16 residues. After removal of 5 bases from V and 6 bases from J, the junction contained 9 bases not matched to a gene. From germline, CDR1 is SGHVS and CDR2 FNYEAQ.

This clonotype has at least ten counts. J is TRBJ1-1 and V is TRBV10-2; no reliable D call. The germline V gene has CDR1 WSHSY and CDR2 SAAADI. V lost 5 bases and J lost 11, with 21 bases in between. CDR3 length: 14 residues. The CDR3 bases are TGCGCCAGCAGTCAGACCCGAGGCGGTCTGTCTGCTTTCTTT. Its protein is CASSQTRGGLSAFF.

This clonotype was detected ten times or more. This chain uses TRBV20-1 with TRBJ1-5, with 8 bases identical to TRBD1. The CDR3 runs to 12 residues. J was trimmed by 6 bases and V by 6 bases; bases with no gene match: 4. CDR1 is DFQATT, CDR2 SNEGSKA, per germline (reference sequence). The DNA of the CDR3 is TGCAGTGCCGGACAGGGAAGTCAGCCCCAGCATTTT. Amino acid sequence: CSAGQGSQPQHF.

This clonotype was counted ten times or more. The chain employs TRBV15 and TRBJ2-5; D tentatively reads TRBD1 or TRBD2 (5 bases each). The CDR3 totals 15 residues. Germline-derived CDR1 and CDR2 are LNHNV and YYDKDF (reference sequence). Trimming left V 1 base short and J 3 bases short, with 12 bases between. CDR3 coding DNA: TGTGCCACCAGCAGAGGGCAGGGAGAAGAAGAGACCCAGTACTTC. Its translation is CATSRGQGEEETQYF.

The table lists this clonotype with many counts. This rearrangement joins TRBV7-9 to TRBJ1-2; D uncertain. This CDR3 region has 18 residues. Germline CDR1 is SEHNR and CDR2 is FQNEAQ (reference sequence). V lost 0 bases and J lost 2, with 19 bases in between. The CDR3 DNA follows: TGTGCCAGCAGCTTAGCGCAATTTGAGGGTCGCAGGAACTATGGCTACACCTTC. It translates to CASSLAQFEGRRNYGYTF.

V is TRBV27 and J is TRBJ2-7, with 7 bases aligning to TRBD1. The germline V gene has CDR1 MNHEY and CDR2 SMNVEV (reference sequence). There are 14 residues in the CDR3. Trimming cost V 3 bases and J 4 bases; bases outside gene matches: 6. CDR3 amino acids: CASSFEGANYEQYF. Written as DNA, the CDR3 is TGTGCCAGCAGTTTCGAGGGGGCTAATTACGAGCAGTACTTC.

There are many counts of this clonotype. An end of the junction differs from the germline gene, which may be a read error. The chain recombines TRBV19 with TRBJ2-2; D possibly corresponds to TRBD1 (5 bases). This CDR3 comprises 13 residues. Germline-derived CDR1 and CDR2 are LNHDA and SQIVND (reference sequence). The CDR3 loop is CASRIAGTGELFF. Here the CDR3 DNA reads TGTGCCAGTAGGATAGCAGGGACCGGGGAGCTGTTTTTT.

The CDR3 loop reads CASSPPLDRGTDTQYF. CDR3 bases: TGTGCCAGCTCACCACCCTTGGACAGGGGCACAGATACGCAGTATTTT. J is TRBJ2-3 and V is TRBV18; 8 bases agree with TRBD1. V was pared by 0 bases and J by 1 base, with 3 bases of the junction left unmatched. This CDR3 is 16 amino acids long. Germline-derived CDR1 and CDR2 are KGHSH and LQKENI.